One sample yielded the 21 T cell receptor beta chains listed below, sequenced in a study of blood T cell repertoires in COVID-19. Assay used: immunoSEQ multiplex PCR; TCRdb lists only in-frame clones, some missing. The repertoire holds 100,000 to 150,000 clones, with approximately 81% as singletons. Specimen: peripheral blood. The source of these receptors is a man aged 35 to 55 with active or convalescent COVID-19.

The CDR3 is CASTRTSAPNEQFF. DNA for the CDR3: TGTGCCAGCACCCGGACTAGCGCTCCAAATGAGCAGTTCTTC. This sequence joins TRBV6-5 and TRBJ2-1; 9 positions match TRBD2. V lost 7 bases, J lost 7 bases, and 8 bases stayed unmatched. Germline lookup yields CDR1 MNHEY and CDR2 SVGAGI. This CDR3 has 14 residues.

The genes are TRBV7-9 and TRBJ2-2, with 7 bases fitting TRBD1. The CDR3 is 17 residues long. Losses at the gene ends were 4 bases for V and 4 bases for J; bases not matched to a gene: 12. Germline CDR1 reads SEHNR; CDR2 reads FQNEAQ (reference sequence). The CDR3 loop is CASSSTTGTDFTGELFF. The CDR3, as DNA: TGTGCCAGCAGCTCAACAACCGGGACAGACTTCACCGGGGAGCTGTTTTTT.

The chain joins TRBV5-1 to TRBJ1-2, with 10 bases lining up with TRBD1. Germline V CDR1 and CDR2: SGHRS, YFSETQ. This CDR3 spans 14 amino acids. With V trimmed by 7 bases and J by 8 bases, 11 bases remained unmatched. CDR3 sequence reads: CASADEGQGIGYTF. For the CDR3, the DNA is TGCGCCAGCGCCGATGAGGGACAGGGGATCGGCTACACCTTC.

This sequence joins TRBV6-5 and TRBJ1-5; D uncertain. In germline, CDR1 is MNHEY, CDR2 SVGAGI. Between the trimmed V and J ends, which lost 7 bases and 6 bases, there was a span of 16 bases. There are 14 residues in the CDR3. The CDR3 coding sequence is TGTGCCAGCATCCGCGAGGACTGGAGTCAGCCCCAGCATTTT. Translation: CASIREDWSQPQHF.

The rearrangement links TRBV28 to TRBJ1-1, with 8 bases aligning to TRBD1. V lost 6 bases, J lost 11 bases, and 8 bases stayed unmatched. Germline CDR1 reads MDHEN; CDR2 reads SYDVKM. The CDR3 runs 12 residues. The CDR3 DNA is TGTGCCAGCAGCTACCAGGGGGCGAGGGCTTTCTTT. Residues: CASSYQGARAFF.

V usage is TRBV4-3 and J usage is TRBJ1-2; TRBD1 might be the D (6 bases). The CDR3 covers 15 residues. Trimming cost V 0 bases and J 4 bases, with 12 bases left between them. From germline, CDR1 is LGHNA and CDR2 YSLEER. The CDR3 loop reads CASSQDLGAFYGYTF. The CDR3 DNA reads as TGCGCCAGCAGCCAAGATCTGGGGGCGTTCTATGGCTACACCTTC.

The rearrangement links TRBV2 to TRBJ2-1; 9 nucleotides agree with TRBD1. Trimming cost V 6 bases and J 3 bases; bases outside gene matches: 6. CDR1 is SNHLY, CDR2 FYNNEI, per germline. The CDR3 runs to 15 residues. CDR3 loop: CASSGGQGDYNEQFF. In nucleotides, the CDR3 is TGTGCCAGCAGCGGGGGACAGGGCGACTACAATGAGCAGTTCTTC.

The chain combines TRBV6-2 or TRBV6-3 with TRBJ2-7; D ambiguous. The length of the CDR3 is 12 residues. V was trimmed by 2 bases and J by 6 bases, leaving 8 bases between them. The germline V gene encodes CDR1 MNHEY and CDR2 SVGEGT. As DNA, the CDR3 is TGTGCCAGCAGTTACGCCCGAGGCGAGCAGTACTTC. Translation gives CASSYARGEQYF.

The rearrangement joins TRBV28 to TRBJ1-1; 9 bases agree with TRBD1. V lost 8 bases, J lost 5 bases, and 12 bases stayed unmatched. Germline V CDR1 and CDR2: MDHEN, SYDVKM. The CDR3 consists of 15 residues. CDR3 sequence: CASWTRGQGRTEAFF. The CDR3 DNA is TGTGCCAGCTGGACCCGGGGACAGGGTCGGACTGAAGCTTTCTTT.

This chain uses TRBV15 with TRBJ2-3; 9 bases agree with TRBD2. The CDR3 spans 16 residues. Germline V gene sequence: CDR1 LNHNV, CDR2 YYDKDF (reference sequence). V shed 5 bases and J 3 bases; nucleotides not matched to a gene: 9. In DNA form, the CDR3 reads TGTGCCACCAGCGGCACGGGACTAGCTGGGACAGATACGCAGTATTTT. As protein: CATSGTGLAGTDTQYF.

The genes are TRBV4-1 and TRBJ2-7; no definite D call. V dropped 1 base and J dropped 2 bases, with 9 bases sitting between them. Germline V gene sequence: CDR1 MGHRA, CDR2 YSYEKL. The CDR3 length is 14 residues. For the CDR3, the DNA is TGCGCCAGCAGCCAAGGTTTCAGTGCCTACGAGCAGTACTTC. Amino acid sequence: CASSQGFSAYEQYF.

The chain combines TRBV6-5 with TRBJ2-7; 9 positions agree with TRBD2. Looked up from germline, CDR1 is MNHEY and CDR2 is SVGAGI. CDR3 length equals 15 residues. V gave up 3 bases and J gave up 4 bases; unmatched junction bases: 7. The CDR3 nucleotides read TGTGCCAGCAGTTATGCGCCTAGCGGGATTTACGAGCAGTACTTC. Protein sequence: CASSYAPSGIYEQYF.

This clone turned up a few times. Written as DNA, the CDR3 is TGTGCTAGTGGTCCTGGACTAGTTGAGCAGTTCTTC. It specifies CASGPGLVEQFF. This sequence joins TRBV12-5 and TRBJ2-1; TRBD2 agrees at 7 bases. The ends lost 5 bases at V and 9 bases at J; junction bases unmatched: 4. The CDR3 is made up of 12 amino acids. The germline V gene has CDR1 LGHNT and CDR2 FRNRAP.

V gene TRBV6-4 combines with J gene TRBJ1-1; D perhaps matches TRBD1 (6 bases). The V and J ends lost 4 bases and 8 bases respectively, with 14 bases between them. Per germline, CDR1 MRHNA and CDR2 SNTAGT. The CDR3 sequence is 13 residues long. CDR3 protein: CASSAPDRTEAFF. CDR3 nucleotides: TGTGCCAGCAGTGCCCCAGACAGGACCGAAGCTTTCTTT.

This chain uses TRBV9 with TRBJ2-6; 7 bases fit TRBD2. The germline V gene encodes CDR1 SGDLS and CDR2 YYNGEE. V was clipped by 2 bases and J by 0 bases; unmatched bases: 2. The CDR3 runs 16 residues. DNA of the CDR3: TGTGCCAGCAGCGTTGGGGAGGGCTCTGGGGCCAACGTCCTGACTTTC. Its translation is CASSVGEGSGANVLTF.

The chain combines TRBV5-1 with TRBJ2-7, with 9 positions matching TRBD1. With V trimmed by 4 bases and J by 5 bases, 7 bases remained unmatched. This CDR3 is 14 amino acids long. The V gene's germline CDR1 is SGHRS and CDR2 YFSETQ. The CDR3 DNA sequence: TGCGCCAGCAGCCCCCGGGACAGGGCGAACGAGCAGTACTTC. It specifies CASSPRDRANEQYF.

V usage is TRBV7-2 and J usage is TRBJ2-7, with D maybe TRBD2 (7 bases). Germline-derived CDR1 and CDR2 are SGHTA and FQGNSA. This CDR3 spans 16 amino acids. Trimming shortened V by 0 bases and J by 2 bases, and 14 bases separated the two germline ends. DNA for the CDR3: TGTGCCAGCAGCTTAGCAATCGGGGGGCCGACCTACGAGCAGTACTTC. Encoded protein: CASSLAIGGPTYEQYF. Based on the CDR3 plus reference TRBV7-2 and TRBJ2-7, the full variable domain is GAGVSQSPSNKVTEKGKDVELRCDPISGHTALYWYRQSLGQGLEFLIYFQGNSAPDKSGLPSDRFSAERTGGSVSTLTIQRTQQEDSAVYLCASSLAIGGPTYEQYFGPGTRLTVT.

This chain links TRBV21-1 with TRBJ2-1; the D call TRBD1 from the table was never checked on the DNA. TRBV21-1 is described as a pseudogene. The CDR3 loop spans 16 amino acids. The CDR3 protein is CASSIQGGQGVNEQFF. DNA for the CDR3: TGTGCCAGCAGCATCCAGGGGGGACAGGGGGTGAATGAGCAGTTCTTC.

This chain links TRBV28 with TRBJ2-6; 7 nucleotides match TRBD1. This CDR3 region has 14 residues. The V gene end was trimmed by 6 bases and the J gene end by 10 bases; junction bases not matched to a gene: 9. CDR1 is MDHEN, CDR2 SYDVKM, per germline. The CDR3 coding sequence is TGTGCCAGCAGACCGACAGGGCGAGCAAACGTCCTGACTTTC. Protein sequence: CASRPTGRANVLTF.

The CDR3 DNA reads TGTGCCAGCAGCCAAGTGGGGAACAGGGTCAATGAGCAGTTCTTC. It encodes CASSQVGNRVNEQFF. The gene calls are TRBV3-1 (or the pseudogene TRBV3-2) and TRBJ2-1; possibly TRBD1 for D (6 bases). The CDR3 is 15 amino acids. In germline, CDR1 is LGHDT, CDR2 YNNKEL (reference sequence). The V end lost 1 base, the J end lost 6 bases, and 13 bases lay between the germline ends.

V gene TRBV19 combines with J gene TRBJ2-1; 10 nucleotides line up with TRBD1. Germline V gene data show CDR1 as LNHDA and CDR2 as SQIVND (reference sequence). The length of the CDR3 is 18 residues. V dropped 3 bases and J dropped 0; count of bases not matched to a gene: 8. The CDR3 DNA sequence: TGTGCCAGTAGTATGTCGACAGGGGGCCGGAGCTCCTACAATGAGCAGTTCTTC. Translating it yields CASSMSTGGRSSYNEQFF.